The clone carrying this T cell receptor beta chain was recorded only once. The source of the sample is a study of CD8 T cells in Susac syndrome. Reverse transcription used about 0.45 to 1 ug RNA and random hexamers. In TCRdb, the immunoSEQ multiplex PCR reads were re-called with MiXCR into one record per CDR3 protein. The table lists 150,000 to 200,000 distinct CDR3 sequences, approximately 95% of them singletons. In blood CD8+ and CD4+ T cells, TCR beta underwent sequencing. Germline CDR1 and CDR2: LNHDA and SQIVND (reference sequence). The CDR3 covers 12 residues. V was pared by 5 bases and J by 8 bases, with 10 bases between.

Sequencing used CD8+ T cells from PBMCs. The chain couples TRBV19 to TRBJ2-1; D is ambiguous. The source of this sequence is a human donor with Susac syndrome. The CDR3 region is CASSPTEDEQFF. The DNA of the CDR3 is TGTGCCAGTAGTCCGACCGAGGATGAGCAGTTCTTC.